These 7 T cell receptor beta chains were sequenced from one sample in a study of radiotherapy plus CTLA-4 blockade in lung cancer. The repertoire was sequenced with immunoSEQ multiplex PCR; TCRdb's copy has only in-frame clones and lacks some. The table has more than 12,000 clones, about 70% seen once. This specimen was peripheral blood, taken from a patient treated with radiotherapy plus ipilimumab. Receptor source: a human donor with non-small cell lung cancer whose response to radiotherapy plus ipilimumab could not be evaluated.

CDR3 amino acids: CASSQGQGGTEAFF. The CDR3 DNA follows: TGTGCCAGCAGTCAGGGACAGGGGGGGACTGAAGCTTTCTTT. The chain links TRBV6-5 to TRBJ1-1; 11 nucleotides agree with TRBD1. Germline assignment: CDR1 MNHEY and CDR2 SVGAGI. The CDR3 totals 14 residues. Trimming removed 5 bases from V and 5 bases from J; junction bases left unmatched: 4.

The chain uses TRBV5-1 and TRBJ2-1, with 7 bases lining up with TRBD1. J lost 4 bases, V lost 0 bases, and 4 bases had no gene match. The CDR3 contains 15 residues. The germline V gene has CDR1 SGHRS and CDR2 YFSETQ. DNA of the CDR3: TGCGCCAGCAGCTTGGAGGGGACAGCTTACAATGAGCAGTTCTTC. Translation gives CASSLEGTAYNEQFF.

The chain is built from TRBV9 and TRBJ2-3, with TRBD1 matching 9 bases. The germline V gene encodes CDR1 SGDLS and CDR2 YYNGEE. Trimming cost V 0 bases and J 0 bases; bases outside gene matches: 14. This CDR3 region has 20 residues. The CDR3 coding sequence is TGTGCCAGCAGCGTAGCTCCAGGACAGGGGTCCGTCCTTAGCACAGATACGCAGTATTTT. This gives the protein CASSVAPGQGSVLSTDTQYF.

V usage is TRBV19 and J usage is TRBJ2-2, with 9 nucleotides matching TRBD1. CDR1 is LNHDA and CDR2 is SQIVND in the germline V gene (reference sequence). V was clipped by 5 bases and J by 4 bases; unmatched bases: 11. This CDR3 has 17 residues. CDR3 region: CASSGGPTGGITGELFF. The CDR3 DNA reads as TGTGCCAGTAGTGGGGGCCCGACAGGGGGGATCACCGGGGAGCTGTTTTTT.

V gene TRBV19 combines with J gene TRBJ2-6; TRBD1 agrees at 7 bases. This CDR3 is 15 amino acids long. J gave up 2 bases and V 4 bases, and 2 bases lay outside the gene matches. The germline gives CDR1 LNHDA, CDR2 SQIVND (reference sequence). The CDR3 DNA follows: TGTGCCAGTAGTACAGACAGGGCTGGGGCCAACGTCCTGACTTTC. This codes for CASSTDRAGANVLTF.

CDR3 sequence reads: CVIGGDTEAFF. DNA for the CDR3: TGTGTCATCGGGGGGGACACTGAAGCTTTCTTT. The V and J genes are TRBV6-5 and TRBJ1-1; weak D call: TRBD1 (5 bases). There are 11 residues in the CDR3. The germline CDR1 and CDR2 sequences are MNHEY and SVGAGI.

This chain uses TRBV9 with TRBJ2-3; weak D call: TRBD2 (6 bases). The CDR3 is 14 amino acids. Germline V gene sequence: CDR1 SGDLS, CDR2 YYNGEE. Trimming shortened V by 6 bases and J by 1 base, and 12 bases separated the two germline ends. The CDR3 spells CASKQGLGTDTQYF. The DNA of the CDR3 is TGTGCCAGCAAGCAGGGACTTGGCACAGATACGCAGTATTTT.